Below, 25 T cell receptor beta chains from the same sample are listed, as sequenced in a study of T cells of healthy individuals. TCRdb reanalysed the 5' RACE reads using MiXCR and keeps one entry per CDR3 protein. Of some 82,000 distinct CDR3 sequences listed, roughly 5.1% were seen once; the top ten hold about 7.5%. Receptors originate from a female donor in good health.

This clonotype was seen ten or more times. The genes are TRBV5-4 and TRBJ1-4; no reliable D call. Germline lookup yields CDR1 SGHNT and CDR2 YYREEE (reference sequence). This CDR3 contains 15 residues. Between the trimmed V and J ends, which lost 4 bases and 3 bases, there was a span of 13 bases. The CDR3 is CASSTGPTSNEKLFF. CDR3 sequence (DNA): TGTGCCAGCAGCACGGGCCCCACTTCTAATGAAAAACTGTTTTTT.

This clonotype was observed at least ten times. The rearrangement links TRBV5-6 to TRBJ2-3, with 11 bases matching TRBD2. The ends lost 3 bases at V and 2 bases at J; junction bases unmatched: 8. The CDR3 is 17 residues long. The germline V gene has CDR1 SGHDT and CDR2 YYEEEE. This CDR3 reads CASSYSGRAWSTDTQYF. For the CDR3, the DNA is TGTGCCAGCAGCTATAGCGGGAGGGCTTGGTCCACAGATACGCAGTATTTT.

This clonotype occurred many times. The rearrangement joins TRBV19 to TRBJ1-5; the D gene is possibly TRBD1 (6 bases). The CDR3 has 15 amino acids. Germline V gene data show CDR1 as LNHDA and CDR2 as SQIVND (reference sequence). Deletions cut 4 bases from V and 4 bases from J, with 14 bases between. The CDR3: CASSTLQGANQPQHF. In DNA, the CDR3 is TGTGCCAGTAGTACTCTACAGGGCGCGAATCAGCCCCAGCATTTT. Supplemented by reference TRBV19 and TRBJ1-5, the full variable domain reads DGGITQSPKYLFRKEGQNVTLSCEQNLNHDAMYWYRQDPGQGLRLIYYSQIVNDFQKGDIAEGYSVSREKKESFPLTVTSAQKNPTAFYLCASSTLQGANQPQHFGDGTRLSIL.

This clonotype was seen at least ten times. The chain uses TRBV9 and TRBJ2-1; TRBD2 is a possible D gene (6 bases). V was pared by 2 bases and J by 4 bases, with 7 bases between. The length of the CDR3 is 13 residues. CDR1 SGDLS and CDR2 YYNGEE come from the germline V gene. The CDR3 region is CASSVLAYNEQFF. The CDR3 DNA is TGTGCCAGCAGCGTCCTAGCGTACAATGAGCAGTTCTTC.

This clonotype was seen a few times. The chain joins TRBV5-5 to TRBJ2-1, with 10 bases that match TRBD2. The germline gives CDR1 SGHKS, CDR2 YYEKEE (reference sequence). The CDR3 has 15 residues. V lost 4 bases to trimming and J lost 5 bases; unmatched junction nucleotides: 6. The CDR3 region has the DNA TGTGCCAGCAGCAAGCTAGCGGGAGTGGACAATGAGCAGTTCTTC. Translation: CASSKLAGVDNEQFF.

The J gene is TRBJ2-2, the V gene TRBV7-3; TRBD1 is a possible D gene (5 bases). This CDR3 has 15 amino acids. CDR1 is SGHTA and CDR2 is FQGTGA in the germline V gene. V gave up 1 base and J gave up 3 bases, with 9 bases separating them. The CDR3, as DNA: TGTGCCAGCAGCTTAAATGCAGGGTACACCGGGGAGCTGTTTTTT. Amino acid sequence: CASSLNAGYTGELFF.

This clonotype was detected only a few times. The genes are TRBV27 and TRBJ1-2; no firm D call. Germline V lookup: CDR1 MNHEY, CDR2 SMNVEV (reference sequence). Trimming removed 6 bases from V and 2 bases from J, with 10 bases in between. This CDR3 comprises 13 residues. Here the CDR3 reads CASSITQNYGYTF. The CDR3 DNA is TGTGCCAGCAGCATTACACAGAACTATGGCTACACCTTC.

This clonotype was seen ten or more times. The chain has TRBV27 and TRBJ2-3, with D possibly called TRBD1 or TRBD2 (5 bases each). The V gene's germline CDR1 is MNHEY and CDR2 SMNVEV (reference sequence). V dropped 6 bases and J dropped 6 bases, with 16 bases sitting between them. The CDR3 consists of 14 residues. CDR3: CASRGRANGDTQYF. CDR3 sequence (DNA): TGTGCCAGCAGGGGACGGGCAAATGGGGATACGCAGTATTTT.

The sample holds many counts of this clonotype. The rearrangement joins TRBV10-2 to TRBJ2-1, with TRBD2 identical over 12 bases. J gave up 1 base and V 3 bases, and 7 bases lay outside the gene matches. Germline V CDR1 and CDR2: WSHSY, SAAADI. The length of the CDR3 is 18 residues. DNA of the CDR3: TGCGCCAGCAGTGAACGCCTAGCGGGAGGGAAATCCTACAATGAGCAGTTCTTC. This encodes CASSERLAGGKSYNEQFF.

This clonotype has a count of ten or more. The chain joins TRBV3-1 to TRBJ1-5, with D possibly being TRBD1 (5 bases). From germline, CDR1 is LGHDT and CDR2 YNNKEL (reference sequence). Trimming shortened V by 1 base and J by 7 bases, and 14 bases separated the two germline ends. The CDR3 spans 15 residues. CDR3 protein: CASSQGGPQRQPQHF. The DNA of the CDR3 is TGTGCCAGCAGCCAAGGGGGCCCCCAAAGGCAGCCCCAGCATTTT.

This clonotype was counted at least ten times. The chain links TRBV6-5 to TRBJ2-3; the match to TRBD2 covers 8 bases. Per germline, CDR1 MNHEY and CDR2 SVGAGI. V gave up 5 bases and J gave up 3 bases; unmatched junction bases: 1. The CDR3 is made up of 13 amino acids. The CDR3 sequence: CASSIAGTDTQYF. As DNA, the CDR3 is TGTGCCAGCAGTATAGCGGGAACAGATACGCAGTATTTT.

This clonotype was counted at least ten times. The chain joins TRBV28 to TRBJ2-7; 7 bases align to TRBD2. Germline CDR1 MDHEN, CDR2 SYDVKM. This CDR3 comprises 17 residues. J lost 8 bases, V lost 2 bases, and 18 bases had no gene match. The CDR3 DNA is TGTGCCAGCAGTTTAATTCCTCTGGAGGGAGGGCTAAGAAAGCAGTACTTC. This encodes CASSLIPLEGGLRKQYF.

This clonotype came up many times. As DNA, the CDR3 is TGTGCCAGCAGTTACCCCGGGGAGCTGTTTTTT. It is translated as CASSYPGELFF. The chain couples TRBV6-6 to TRBJ2-2; D is unclear. The V gene's germline CDR1 is MNHNY and CDR2 SVGAGI (reference sequence). Trimming stripped 2 bases from V and 6 bases from J, with 1 base between. The CDR3 consists of 11 residues.

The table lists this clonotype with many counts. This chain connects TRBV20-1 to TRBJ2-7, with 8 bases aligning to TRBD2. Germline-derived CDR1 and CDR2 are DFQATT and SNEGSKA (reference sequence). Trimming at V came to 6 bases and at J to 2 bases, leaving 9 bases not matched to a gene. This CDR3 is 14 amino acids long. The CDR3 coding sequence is TGCAGTGCCGCCGGACTAGCTGATACCTACGAGCAGTACTTC. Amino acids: CSAAGLADTYEQYF.

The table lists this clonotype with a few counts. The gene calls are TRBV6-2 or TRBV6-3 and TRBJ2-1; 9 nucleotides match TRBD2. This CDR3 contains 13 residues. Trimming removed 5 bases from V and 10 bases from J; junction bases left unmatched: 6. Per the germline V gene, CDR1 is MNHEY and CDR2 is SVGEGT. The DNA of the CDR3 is TGTGCCAGCAGTCTCCTTAGCGGGAGAGAGCAGTTCTTC. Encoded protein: CASSLLSGREQFF.

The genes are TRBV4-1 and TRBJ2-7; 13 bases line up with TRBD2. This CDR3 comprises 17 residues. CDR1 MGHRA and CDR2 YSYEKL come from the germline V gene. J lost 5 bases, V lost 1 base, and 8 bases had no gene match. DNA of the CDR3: TGCGCCAGCAGCCAAGGCGTACTAGCGGGAGGGCCACACGAGCAGTACTTC. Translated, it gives CASSQGVLAGGPHEQYF.

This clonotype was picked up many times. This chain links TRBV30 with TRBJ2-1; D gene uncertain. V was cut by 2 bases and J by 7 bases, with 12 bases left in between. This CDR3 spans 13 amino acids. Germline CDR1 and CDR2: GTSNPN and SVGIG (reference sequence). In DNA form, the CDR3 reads TGTGCCTGGAGTTACACCCGAATAAATGAGCAGTTCTTC. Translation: CAWSYTRINEQFF.

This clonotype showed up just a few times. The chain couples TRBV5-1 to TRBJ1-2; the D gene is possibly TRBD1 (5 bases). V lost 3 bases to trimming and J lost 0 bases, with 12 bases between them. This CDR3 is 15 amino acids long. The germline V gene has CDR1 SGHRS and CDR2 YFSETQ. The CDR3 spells CASSSTAGPNYGYTF. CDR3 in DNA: TGCGCCAGCAGCTCTACCGCAGGGCCTAACTATGGCTACACCTTC.

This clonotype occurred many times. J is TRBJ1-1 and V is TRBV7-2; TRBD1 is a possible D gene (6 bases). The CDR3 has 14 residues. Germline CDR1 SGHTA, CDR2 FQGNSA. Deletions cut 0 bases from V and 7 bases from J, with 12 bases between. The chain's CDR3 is CASSLAIHRVEAFF. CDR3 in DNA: TGTGCCAGCAGCTTAGCTATACACAGGGTTGAAGCTTTCTTT.

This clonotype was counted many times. CDR3 sequence reads: CASSLPPDTQYF. Written as DNA, the CDR3 is TGTGCCAGCAGCTTACCTCCAGATACGCAGTATTTT. The V call is TRBV7-2, the J call TRBJ2-3; D remains unclear. Trimming left V 2 bases short and J 4 bases short, with 4 bases between. The germline CDR1 and CDR2 sequences are SGHTA and FQGNSA. This CDR3 is 12 amino acids long.

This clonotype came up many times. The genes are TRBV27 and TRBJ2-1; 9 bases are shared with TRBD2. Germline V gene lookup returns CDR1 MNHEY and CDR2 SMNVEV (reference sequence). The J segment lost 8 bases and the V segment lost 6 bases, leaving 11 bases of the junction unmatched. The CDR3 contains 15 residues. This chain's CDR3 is CASRETGTSRYEQFF. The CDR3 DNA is TGTGCCAGCAGGGAAACCGGGACTAGCAGGTATGAGCAGTTCTTC.

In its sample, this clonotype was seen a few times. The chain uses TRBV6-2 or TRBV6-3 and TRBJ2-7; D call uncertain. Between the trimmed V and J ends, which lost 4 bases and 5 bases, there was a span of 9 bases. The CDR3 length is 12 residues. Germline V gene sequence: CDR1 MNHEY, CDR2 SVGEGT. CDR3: CASSFDPDEQYF. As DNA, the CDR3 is TGTGCCAGCAGTTTCGATCCAGACGAGCAGTACTTC.

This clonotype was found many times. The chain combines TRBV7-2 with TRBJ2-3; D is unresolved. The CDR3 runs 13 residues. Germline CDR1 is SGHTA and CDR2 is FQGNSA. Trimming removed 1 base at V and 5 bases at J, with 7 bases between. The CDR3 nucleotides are TGTGCCAGCAGCTTAGGCTTAGGAGATACGCAGTATTTT. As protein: CASSLGLGDTQYF. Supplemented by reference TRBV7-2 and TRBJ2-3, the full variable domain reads GAGVSQSPSNKVTEKGKDVELRCDPISGHTALYWYRQSLGQGLEFLIYFQGNSAPDKSGLPSDRFSAERTGGSVSTLTIQRTQQEDSAVYLCASSLGLGDTQYFGPGTRLTVL.

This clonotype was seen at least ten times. The CDR3 nucleotides read TGTGCCAGCAGCTTGGGGGCACGTGAAAAACTGTTTTTT. Its protein is CASSLGAREKLFF. This chain uses TRBV11-2 with TRBJ1-4, with D maybe TRBD1 (6 bases). Germline V CDR1 and CDR2: SGHAT, FQNNGV. This CDR3 region has 13 residues. The V and J ends lost 3 bases and 7 bases respectively, with 9 bases between them.

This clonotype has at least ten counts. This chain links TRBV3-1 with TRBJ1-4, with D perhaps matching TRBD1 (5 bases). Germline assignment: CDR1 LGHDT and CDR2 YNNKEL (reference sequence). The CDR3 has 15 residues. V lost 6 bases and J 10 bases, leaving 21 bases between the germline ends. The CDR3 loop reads CASSPFAADRGKLFF. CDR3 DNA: TGTGCCAGCAGTCCGTTCGCCGCGGATAGGGGAAAACTGTTTTTT.